These 3 T cell receptor beta chains share one sample of origin, sequenced in a study of response to subunit inactivated influenza vaccine. From the RT-PCR reads, TCRdb called clonotypes with MiXCR, one entry per CDR3 protein. The repertoire holds about 650,000 distinct CDR3 sequences, with 15% to 19% as singletons. The sequencing here drew on PBMCs from blood, taken 11 to 12 days after vaccination. Receptors were obtained from a man aged 50-60 years who received an inactivated influenza vaccine.

The V gene is TRBV3-1, the J gene TRBJ2-2; D possibly uses TRBD1 or TRBD2 (6 bases each). The CDR3 consists of 15 residues. Germline V gene lookup returns CDR1 LGHDT and CDR2 YNNKEL (reference sequence). V shed 4 bases and J shed 6 bases, with 15 bases lying between them. The CDR3 DNA sequence: TGTGCCAGCAGCCCCCCGAGGGGGGTCTCCGGGGAGCTGTTTTTT. This codes for CASSPPRGVSGELFF. The full variable domain, with the rest looked up from reference TRBV3-1 and TRBJ2-2, is DTAVSQTPKYLVTQMGNDKSIKCEQNLGHDTMYWYKQDSKKFLKIMFSYNNKELIINETVPNRFSPKSPDKAHLNLHINSLELGDSAVYFCASSPPRGVSGELFFGEGSRLTVL.

V usage is TRBV5-6 and J usage is TRBJ2-7; the match to TRBD2 covers 16 bases. Germline CDR1 and CDR2: SGHDT and YYEEEE. Trimming cost V 4 bases and J 9 bases; bases outside gene matches: 4. This CDR3 contains 14 residues. This CDR3 is CASSAGTSGRAQYF. The CDR3 region has the DNA TGTGCCAGCAGCGCCGGGACTAGCGGGAGGGCGCAGTACTTC.

The gene calls are TRBV7-2 and TRBJ2-1; D remains unclear. The CDR3 length is 16 residues. V dropped 1 base and J dropped 1 base, with 11 bases sitting between them. The V gene's germline CDR1 is SGHTA and CDR2 FQGNSA. CDR3 coding DNA: TGTGCCAGCAGCTTAGAGCGCCAACCGTCCTACAATGAGCAGTTCTTC. Its translation: CASSLERQPSYNEQFF.